The following is a T cell receptor beta chain sequence with its context. Primers for the PCR totalled 60 Vbeta and 13 Jbeta. Clones were sequenced by immunoSEQ multiplex PCR, and TCRdb holds only the in-frame ones, with some missing. The sample contains around 100,000 clones, about 75% of which appear only once. The record originates from a study of cytomegalovirus exposure and HLA in healthy donors. From germline, CDR1 is SGHTA and CDR2 FQGNSA. Trimming removed 2 bases from V and 7 bases from J; junction bases left unmatched: 4. The CDR3 spans 13 residues. V gene TRBV7-2 combines with J gene TRBJ2-7; 8 positions match TRBD1. The receptor was isolated from a man aged 45 to 65 in good health and CMV-seronegative. Material for sequencing was PBMCs. For the CDR3, the DNA is TGTGCCAGCAGCTTAAATCACAGGGGGGAGCAGTACTTC. This sequence encodes CASSLNHRGEQYF.